Following are 28 T cell receptor beta chains from one sample sequenced in a study of early T cells in non-severe SARS-CoV-2 infection. TCRdb processed the 5' RACE reads anew with MiXCR; each CDR3 protein has one entry. Counted here are around 46,000 distinct CDR3 sequences, roughly 5.7% occurring once; the ten biggest clones make up around 5%. Sequenced material: whole blood, taken at baseline. These receptors originate from an adult who was a healthcare worker with PCR-confirmed SARS-CoV-2 infection or an uninfected control (not recorded which).

The J gene is TRBJ2-2, the V gene TRBV7-6; 10 bases align to TRBD2. Germline CDR1 is SGHVS and CDR2 is FNYEAQ. CDR3 length equals 18 residues. Unmatched junction bases numbered 7, after V lost 0 bases and J lost 3 bases. Here the CDR3 DNA reads TGTGCCAGCAGCTTAGCGTCTAGCGGGAGTTTCGACACCGGGGAGCTGTTTTTT. Translating gives CASSLASSGSFDTGELFF.

As to this clonotype: A single base separates this from a much larger clone, so it may be a read error. V usage is TRBV5-8 and J usage is TRBJ1-4; D may be TRBD1 (6 bases). CDR1 and CDR2 from the germline V gene are SGHTS and YDEGEE. The CDR3 length is 15 residues. In DNA form, the CDR3 reads TGTGCCAGCAGCTTGGCCCGGGGGGCCTATGAAAAACTGATTTTT. Translation: CASSLARGAYEKLIF.

This clonotype occurred many times. This rearrangement joins TRBV29-1 to TRBJ2-7; weak D call: TRBD2 (5 bases). Trimming shortened V by 6 bases and J by 3 bases, and 15 bases separated the two germline ends. The germline V gene has CDR1 SQVTM and CDR2 ANQGSEA. This CDR3 comprises 13 residues. The CDR3 sequence is CSVADREGYEQYF. DNA for the CDR3: TGCAGCGTCGCGGACCGGGAAGGCTACGAGCAGTACTTC.

The chain uses TRBV7-6 and TRBJ1-1; maybe TRBD1 (5 bases). Germline assignment: CDR1 SGHVS and CDR2 FNYEAQ. Trimming pared 8 bases from V and 4 bases from J, leaving 11 bases between. The CDR3 extends over 12 amino acids. In nucleotides, the CDR3 is TGTGCCAGCGGACACCCGGGCACTGAAGCTTTCTTT. Translating it yields CASGHPGTEAFF.

This clonotype appeared many times. The chain employs TRBV28 and TRBJ1-2; D is unresolved. Germline loops: CDR1 MDHEN, CDR2 SYDVKM. Trimming removed 7 bases at V and 4 bases at J, with 13 bases between. The CDR3 consists of 13 residues. The DNA of the CDR3 is TGTGCCAGCACCCTCATGATTAGCTATGGCTACACCTTC. It codes for CASTLMISYGYTF.

This clonotype has at least ten counts. The chain is built from TRBV7-3 and TRBJ2-4; D unclear. There are 11 residues in the CDR3. Trimming cost V 2 bases and J 8 bases, with 4 bases left between them. Germline V gives CDR1 SGHTA, CDR2 FQGTGA. In nucleotides, the CDR3 is TGTGCCAGCAGCTTAGGCGACATTCAGTACTTC. Translating gives CASSLGDIQYF.

This clonotype was counted many times. The V call is TRBV14, the J call TRBJ2-7, with D tentatively TRBD1 (5 bases). Per the germline V gene, CDR1 is SGHDN and CDR2 is FVKESK. Trimming stripped 6 bases from V and 2 bases from J, with 11 bases between. The CDR3 is made up of 13 amino acids. CDR3 DNA: TGTGCCAGCAGGGGGCCAGCAACCTACGAGCAGTACTTC. It specifies CASRGPATYEQYF.

This clonotype was seen many times. The germline gene is not matched at one end of the junction; a read error may be the cause. Written as DNA, the CDR3 is TGTGCCAGCAGTCTAGCGGGAGGGGGAGATACGCAGTATTTT. Its protein is CASSLAGGGDTQYF. The chain recombines TRBV12-3 or TRBV12-4 with TRBJ2-3; 12 nucleotides match TRBD2. The CDR3 consists of 14 residues.

This clonotype was recorded many times. The genes are TRBV11-2 and TRBJ2-7; no clear D gene. Germline V lookup: CDR1 SGHAT, CDR2 FQNNGV. Trimming cost V 5 bases and J 3 bases, with 11 bases left between them. The CDR3 runs to 13 residues. The chain's CDR3 is CASSRNLLYEQYF. CDR3 DNA: TGTGCCAGCAGCCGAAATCTACTCTACGAGCAGTACTTC. Full variable domain (remainder filled in from reference TRBV11-2 and TRBJ2-7): EAGVAQSPRYKIIEKRQSVAFWCNPISGHATLYWYQQILGQGPKLLIQFQNNGVVDDSQLPKDRFSAERLKGVDSTLKIQPAKLEDSAVYLCASSRNLLYEQYFGPGTRLTVT.

This clonotype was recorded at least ten times. The chain combines TRBV7-9 with TRBJ2-7, with D tentatively TRBD2 (6 bases). V lost 4 bases and J 1 base, leaving 11 bases between the germline ends. Germline V gene sequence: CDR1 SEHNR, CDR2 FQNEAQ (reference sequence). CDR3 length equals 14 residues. CDR3 nucleotide sequence: TGTGCCAGCAGCTCCCAGCGGGCTTCCTACGAGCAGTACTTC. Translated, it gives CASSSQRASYEQYF.

With regard to this clonotype: A clone one base away is much larger, so this may be a read error. This rearrangement joins TRBV6-2 or TRBV6-3 to TRBJ2-2; 9 positions match TRBD1. In germline, CDR1 is MNHEY, CDR2 SVGEGT. Trimming at V came to 5 bases and at J to 5 bases, leaving 3 bases not matched to a gene. The CDR3 spans 14 residues. CDR3 sequence: CASSGTGFTGELFF. DNA for the CDR3: TGTGCCAGCAGTGGGACAGGGTTTACCGGGGAGCTGTTTTTT.

This clonotype was found many times. The V gene is TRBV5-5, the J gene TRBJ2-1; 7 nucleotides align to TRBD1. The CDR3 has 13 amino acids. In germline, CDR1 is SGHKS, CDR2 YYEKEE (reference sequence). Unmatched junction bases numbered 1, after V lost 0 bases and J lost 7 bases. CDR3 sequence: CASSLGQGNEQFF. CDR3 DNA sequence: TGTGCCAGCAGCTTGGGACAGGGTAATGAGCAGTTCTTC.

This clonotype was counted ten times or more. The chain carries TRBV19 and TRBJ1-2, with 8 bases aligning to TRBD1. The CDR3 is made up of 15 amino acids. Germline V gene lookup returns CDR1 LNHDA and CDR2 SQIVND (reference sequence). Trimming took 5 bases from V and 4 from J; bases not matched to a gene: 9. The CDR3: CASSHGQGEIYGYTF. CDR3 nucleotides: TGTGCCAGTAGTCATGGACAGGGAGAAATCTATGGCTACACCTTC. The complete variable domain, with remaining parts taken from reference TRBV19 and TRBJ1-2, reads DGGITQSPKYLFRKEGQNVTLSCEQNLNHDAMYWYRQDPGQGLRLIYYSQIVNDFQKGDIAEGYSVSREKKESFPLTVTSAQKNPTAFYLCASSHGQGEIYGYTFGSGTRLTVV.

This clonotype was seen only a few times. The chain employs TRBV4-2 and TRBJ2-1; D gene ambiguous. Trimming pared 0 bases from V and 8 bases from J, leaving 14 bases between. CDR1 and CDR2 (germline): LGHNA, YNFKEQ. The length of the CDR3 is 15 residues. For the CDR3, the DNA is TGTGCCAGCAGCCAAGATTGGCGGCTCGGCCATGAGCAGTTCTTC. Protein: CASSQDWRLGHEQFF.

This clonotype was seen many times. This chain links TRBV12-3 or TRBV12-4 with TRBJ2-7, with D possibly being TRBD1 (5 bases). There are 16 residues in the CDR3. Trimming shortened V by 3 bases and J by 6 bases, and 21 bases separated the two germline ends. The CDR3 sequence is CASSLDTAISPIEQYF. In DNA, the CDR3 is TGTGCCAGCAGTTTGGACACAGCCATTTCTCCGATCGAGCAGTACTTC.

This clonotype was seen repeatedly, ten times or more. The rearrangement uses TRBV29-1 and TRBJ2-2, with 9 bases that match TRBD1. Per germline, CDR1 SQVTM and CDR2 ANQGSEA. There are 13 residues in the CDR3. V dropped 6 bases and J dropped 6; count of bases not matched to a gene: 5. CDR3 residues: CSVETGGPGELFF. The CDR3 DNA follows: TGCAGCGTGGAGACAGGGGGTCCCGGGGAGCTGTTTTTT.

This clonotype was seen at least ten times. V is TRBV5-1 and J is TRBJ1-1; no reliable D call. Germline-derived CDR1 and CDR2 are SGHRS and YFSETQ. The CDR3 consists of 15 residues. Trimming removed 2 bases at V and 2 bases at J, with 13 bases between. The DNA for the CDR3 is TGCGCCAGCAGCTTTAACGCGGGAATAAACACTGAAGCTTTCTTT. The encoded protein is CASSFNAGINTEAFF.

This clonotype has ten or more counts. The chain employs TRBV28 and TRBJ1-5; possible D gene TRBD1, 5 bases. V dropped 6 bases and J dropped 0 bases, with 12 bases sitting between them. Germline-derived CDR1 and CDR2 are MDHEN and SYDVKM. CDR3 length: 15 residues. In nucleotides, the CDR3 is TGTGCCAGCAGAGGTACGGGACGTAGCAATCAGCCCCAGCATTTT. It yields the protein CASRGTGRSNQPQHF.

This rearrangement joins TRBV7-6 to TRBJ2-7; D gene unclear. The V end was cut by 1 base, the J end by 4 bases, with 5 bases between. Germline CDR1 reads SGHVS; CDR2 reads FNYEAQ. The CDR3 consists of 12 residues. CDR3 sequence: CASSLVGYEQYF. CDR3 sequence (DNA): TGTGCCAGCAGCTTAGTTGGGTACGAGCAGTACTTC.

In its sample, this clonotype was seen many times. The chain is built from TRBV5-4 and TRBJ1-2; 12 bases fit TRBD1. The CDR3 contains 15 residues. V gave up 4 bases and J gave up 8 bases; unmatched junction bases: 9. Germline lookup yields CDR1 SGHNT and CDR2 YYREEE (reference sequence). The CDR3 sequence is CASSPAGTGGRGYTF. For the CDR3, the DNA is TGTGCCAGCAGCCCCGCAGGGACAGGGGGCCGCGGCTACACCTTC.

This clonotype was counted only a few times. The chain links TRBV15 to TRBJ2-5; D gene uncertain. The CDR3 has 15 residues. V lost 1 base and J lost 0, with 9 bases in between. Germline CDR1 reads LNHNV; CDR2 reads YYDKDF (reference sequence). CDR3 sequence (DNA): TGTGCCACCAGCAGAGGCACACCTTACCAAGAGACCCAGTACTTC. Translating gives CATSRGTPYQETQYF.

This clonotype was counted many times. V gene TRBV25-1 combines with J gene TRBJ2-7; 9 bases are a match to TRBD1. The V gene end was trimmed by 5 bases and the J gene end by 4 bases; junction bases not matched to a gene: 12. Germline V gene lookup returns CDR1 MGHDK and CDR2 SYGVNS. CDR3 length: 16 residues. CDR3 protein: CASSPSGTGFSYEQYF. The CDR3 DNA reads TGTGCCAGCAGTCCCAGTGGGACAGGGTTTTCGTACGAGCAGTACTTC.

This clonotype showed up many times. The chain carries TRBV12-3 or TRBV12-4 and TRBJ2-1, with a weak D call TRBD2 (5 bases). Trimming took 2 bases from V and 5 from J, leaving 10 bases between them. The CDR3 runs to 14 residues. The CDR3: CASSLSLADNEQFF. Here the CDR3 DNA reads TGTGCCAGCAGTTTATCCCTAGCAGACAATGAGCAGTTCTTC.

This clonotype was detected many times. The chain couples TRBV10-1 to TRBJ2-3; 9 bases agree with TRBD2. Looked up from germline, CDR1 is WNHNN and CDR2 is SYGVQD (reference sequence). The CDR3 runs 14 residues. J gave up 0 bases and V 7 bases, and 2 bases lay outside the gene matches. This CDR3 reads CASTAGGSTDTQYF. For the CDR3, the DNA is TGCGCCAGCACTGCGGGGGGGAGCACAGATACGCAGTATTTT.

This clonotype came up many times. This chain uses TRBV7-2 with TRBJ1-4, with D unclear. The CDR3 covers 13 residues. V lost 5 bases and J 8 bases, leaving 12 bases between the germline ends. Per the germline V gene, CDR1 is SGHTA and CDR2 is FQGNSA. The CDR3 DNA is TGTGCCAGCAGCATTGACCTTTGGGAAAAACTGTTTTTT. This codes for CASSIDLWEKLFF.

This clonotype was picked up many times. The gene calls are TRBV12-3 or TRBV12-4 and TRBJ2-4; perhaps TRBD2 as D (7 bases). With 2 bases removed from V and 0 bases from J, the gap between germline ends came to 8 bases. There are 15 residues in the CDR3. This CDR3 reads CASSLRGAAKNIQYF. The CDR3, as DNA: TGTGCCAGCAGTTTACGGGGGGCAGCCAAAAACATTCAGTACTTC.

The gene calls are TRBV7-9 and TRBJ1-6; 7 bases are a match to TRBD1. The germline V gene encodes CDR1 SEHNR and CDR2 FQNEAQ (reference sequence). The CDR3 covers 15 residues. V lost 4 bases and J lost 6; bases outside the gene matches: 6. Written as DNA, the CDR3 is TGTGCCAGCAGCTCAGACAGGGCCCTTAATTCACCCCTCCACTTT. Encoded protein: CASSSDRALNSPLHF.

This clonotype occurred many times. The chain carries TRBV10-3 and TRBJ2-7, with unresolved D. The CDR3 runs 14 residues. Looked up from germline, CDR1 is ENHRY and CDR2 is SYGVKD. V was shortened by 5 bases and J by 0 bases, with 11 bases between the two germline ends. The CDR3 DNA follows: TGTGCCATCAGTTCTCTGGGAAGCTCCTACGAGCAGTACTTC. The encoded protein is CAISSLGSSYEQYF.